This record covers a single TCR beta chain. Its matching antigen is unknown. This CDR3 contains 13 residues. J gave up 4 bases and V 6 bases, and 3 bases lay outside the gene matches. Looked up from germline, CDR1 is SEHNR and CDR2 is FQNEAQ (reference sequence). Generated by immunoSEQ multiplex PCR, the TCRdb table keeps only in-frame clones and is missing some. The sample has roughly 150,000 clones, less than 90% seen once. These data are taken from a study of cytomegalovirus exposure and HLA in healthy donors. About the study: The 120 or so validation repertoires were produced on the same platform as the approximately 620 repertoires of the first cohort. This was reported in a later analysis.

Findings of the study overall: In vitro data verified a few CMV-associated chains as specific for CMV antigens. Usually a TCR sequence was rare, but some public TCRs were found in many donors. One later analysis, an examination of the approximately 130 validation repertoires, found that first-cohort TCR clusters tended to co-occur in them.

This receptor was taken from a woman aged 18 to 35 in good health and CMV-seronegative. The sequenced material came from PBMCs. The chain joins TRBV7-9 to TRBJ1-2; 9 positions agree with TRBD1. The CDR3 sequence: CASRSGQGYGYTF. The CDR3 region has the DNA TGTGCCAGCAGGTCGGGACAGGGCTATGGCTACACCTTC.